Below, 11 T cell receptor beta chains from the same sample are listed, as sequenced in a study of T cell changes during pregnancy in multiple sclerosis (dated by TCRdb to between 2018 and 2021). Library method: the immunoSEQ multiplex PCR assay. TCRdb's version of the immuneACCESS table is confined to in-frame rearrangements and falls short of the full clone set. An unresolved V gene accounts for under half of the shortfall where checked; the remainder is of unknown origin. In this sample the table shows approximately 98,000 clones, about 91% of which occur a single time. The ten largest make up roughly 2% of the sample. The sequences come from peripheral blood, collected after pregnancy. Receptor source: a female donor in good health, enrolled as a control in a pregnancy study.

V gene TRBV5-4 combines with J gene TRBJ1-2, with 8 positions matching TRBD1. The V gene's germline CDR1 is SGHNT and CDR2 YYREEE (reference sequence). This CDR3 is built from 17 residues. The junction had 7 bases not matched to a gene; V was cut back by 0 bases and J by 0 bases. CDR3 protein: CASSLALTGVSNYGYTF. Here the CDR3 DNA reads TGTGCCAGCAGCTTGGCACTGACAGGGGTCTCTAACTATGGCTACACCTTC.

This chain connects TRBV7-2 to TRBJ2-3; 12 positions match TRBD2. The CDR3 has 16 residues. CDR1 is SGHTA and CDR2 is FQGNSA in the germline V gene. V lost 2 bases to trimming and J lost 3 bases; unmatched junction nucleotides: 3. The CDR3 sequence: CASSLRLAGVTDTQYF. Here the CDR3 DNA reads TGTGCCAGCAGCTTAAGACTAGCGGGAGTGACAGATACGCAGTATTTT. Looking up the rest from reference TRBV7-2 and TRBJ2-3 gives the full variable domain: GAGVSQSPSNKVTEKGKDVELRCDPISGHTALYWYRQSLGQGLEFLIYFQGNSAPDKSGLPSDRFSAERTGGSVSTLTIQRTQQEDSAVYLCASSLRLAGVTDTQYFGPGTRLTVL.

This clone was seen a few times. The CDR3 coding sequence is TGTGCCAGCAGCCAAGATAGGGGACTCTACTACGAGCAGTACTTC. Translated, it gives CASSQDRGLYYEQYF. V and J are TRBV4-2 and TRBJ2-7, with D possibly matching TRBD2 (6 bases). From germline, CDR1 is LGHNA and CDR2 YNFKEQ. Between the trimmed V and J ends, which lost 0 bases and 3 bases, there was a span of 12 bases. The CDR3 contains 15 residues.

The chain recombines TRBV19 with TRBJ2-7, with 8 bases fitting TRBD2. The V gene's germline CDR1 is LNHDA and CDR2 SQIVND (reference sequence). With V trimmed by 2 bases and J by 6 bases, 9 bases remained unmatched. This CDR3 is 15 amino acids long. The CDR3 spells CASSIRAVREGEQYF. The CDR3 DNA reads TGTGCCAGTAGTATAAGGGCAGTCCGGGAGGGCGAGCAGTACTTC.

On this clone itself: This specimen includes other DNA sequences encoding the same CDR3. The chain recombines TRBV28 with TRBJ1-1; TRBD1 might be the D (5 bases). The V gene's germline CDR1 is MDHEN and CDR2 SYDVKM. The CDR3 extends over 13 amino acids. Trimming cost V 7 bases and J 0 bases, with 9 bases left between them. The CDR3 coding sequence is TGTGCCAGCATAGGACACATGAACACTGAAGCTTTCTTT. This gives the protein CASIGHMNTEAFF.

This sequence joins TRBV29-1 and TRBJ2-2; D unresolved. The CDR3 runs to 14 residues. CDR1 and CDR2 from the germline V gene are SQVTM and ANQGSEA. V was clipped by 0 bases and J by 5 bases, with 10 bases between them. CDR3 bases: TGCAGCGTTGAAGATATTTGGCGGACCGGGGAGCTGTTTTTT. It codes for CSVEDIWRTGELFF.

The rearrangement uses TRBV27 and TRBJ1-1, with D unresolved. The CDR3 runs to 14 residues. Trimming stripped 0 bases from V and 0 bases from J, with 5 bases between. Germline V gene data show CDR1 as MNHEY and CDR2 as SMNVEV (reference sequence). The CDR3 here is CASSLSQLNTEAFF. CDR3 sequence (DNA): TGTGCCAGCAGTTTATCGCAGTTGAACACTGAAGCTTTCTTT.

The chain is built from TRBV7-2 and TRBJ1-2; D uncertain. Germline-derived CDR1 and CDR2 are SGHTA and FQGNSA. V was shortened by 0 bases and J by 7 bases, with 15 bases between the two germline ends. The CDR3 extends over 15 amino acids. CDR3 sequence: CASSLAQETLRGYTF. CDR3 DNA: TGTGCCAGCAGCTTAGCGCAGGAAACGCTACGTGGCTACACCTTC.

This clone was observed a single time. The chain employs TRBV9 and TRBJ2-3, with TRBD1 identical over 8 bases. There are 15 residues in the CDR3. Germline V gives CDR1 SGDLS, CDR2 YYNGEE. V dropped 6 bases and J dropped 0; count of bases not matched to a gene: 6. The DNA of the CDR3 is TGTGCCAGCAACCAACAGGGGGTTAGCACAGATACGCAGTATTTT. Translated: CASNQQGVSTDTQYF.

This chain links TRBV19 with TRBJ1-5; perhaps TRBD1 as D (6 bases). The CDR3 spans 14 residues. The V and J ends lost 3 bases and 4 bases respectively, with 10 bases between them. Germline V gene data show CDR1 as LNHDA and CDR2 as SQIVND (reference sequence). The DNA of the CDR3 is TGTGCCAGTAGTATGGGACACCTAAATCAGCCCCAGCATTTT. It translates to CASSMGHLNQPQHF.

CDR3 bases: TGTGCCAGCAGCTTAGTAATAACTAGCGGGTACAATGAGCAGTTCTTC. It is translated as CASSLVITSGYNEQFF. The chain joins TRBV7-8 to TRBJ2-1; 9 bases map to TRBD2. Losses at the gene ends were 1 base for V and 4 bases for J; bases not matched to a gene: 5. The CDR3 consists of 16 residues. Looked up from germline, CDR1 is SGHVS and CDR2 is FQNEAQ.